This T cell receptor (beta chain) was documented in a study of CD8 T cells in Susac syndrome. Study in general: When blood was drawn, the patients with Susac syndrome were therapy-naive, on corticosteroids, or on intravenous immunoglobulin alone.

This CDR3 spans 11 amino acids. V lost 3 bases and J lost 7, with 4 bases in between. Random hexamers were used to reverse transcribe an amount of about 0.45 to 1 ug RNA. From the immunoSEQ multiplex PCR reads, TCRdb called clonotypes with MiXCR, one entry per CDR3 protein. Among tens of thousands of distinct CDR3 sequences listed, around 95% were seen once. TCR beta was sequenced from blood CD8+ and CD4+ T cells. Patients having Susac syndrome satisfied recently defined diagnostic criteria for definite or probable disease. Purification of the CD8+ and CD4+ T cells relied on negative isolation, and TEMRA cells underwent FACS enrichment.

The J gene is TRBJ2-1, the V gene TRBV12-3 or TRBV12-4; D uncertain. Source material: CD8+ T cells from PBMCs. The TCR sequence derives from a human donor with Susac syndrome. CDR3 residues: CASSFVNEQFF. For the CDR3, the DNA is TGTGCCAGCAGTTTTGTAAATGAGCAGTTCTTC.